Listed below are T cell receptor beta chains from one sample, sequenced in a study of PD-1 blockade in classical Hodgkin lymphoma. TCRdb keeps only in-frame clones here, not all; method: immunoSEQ multiplex PCR. The sample shows 40,000 to 45,000 clones, 71% of them seen only once. The sequenced sample was peripheral blood mononuclear cells (PBMCs), obtained at baseline. The receptor set was obtained from a human donor with classical Hodgkin lymphoma. CDR3s include the opening cysteine and the closing phenylalanine or tryptophan. D genes are given only for firm matches. Size tells how often a clone was seen (once, few, many) or the class of an expanded clone, and some rows leave it out.

>TRBJ2-2|few|TRBD2|TRBV9
TGTGCCAGCAGCCCCACTAGCGGGGGGGCCTTATACACCGGGGAGCTGTTTTTT
CASSPTSGGALYTGELFF
>TRBJ2-7|NA|TRBD2|TRBV7-2
TGTGCCAGCAGCTTAACTAGCGGGAGGGCTGGTGAGCAGTACTTC
CASSLTSGRAGEQYF
>TRBJ2-3|NA|NA|TRBV28
TGTGCCAGCAGTTCAATCGGCGGGGTCGGAATATACACAGATACGCAGTATTTT
CASSSIGGVGIYTDTQYF
>TRBJ2-1|NA|TRBD2|TRBV7-9
TGTGCCAGCAGCTCTCCGGGACTAGCTTTCAATGAGCAGTTCTTC
CASSSPGLAFNEQFF
>TRBJ1-3|NA|NA|TRBV2
TGTGCCAGCAGTGTCGAGGGTCCACCTGGAAACACCATATATTTT
CASSVEGPPGNTIYF
>TRBJ2-4|NA|NA|TRBV7-2
TGTGCCAGCAGCTTACAATCCCTAGCCAAAAACATTCAGTACTTC
CASSLQSLAKNIQYF
>TRBJ1-1|NA|NA|TRBV7-2
TGTGCCAGCAGCTTCTTAAACCGACAGACTGAAGCTTTCTTT
CASSFLNRQTEAFF
>TRBJ1-4|NA|TRBD1|TRBV6-1
TGTGCCAGCAGAGGGACAGGGTCACCTACTGGACTGTTTTTT
CASRGTGSPTGLFF
>TRBJ1-3|NA|NA|TRBV11-2
TGTGCCAGCAGCTTATTACAGGGACGTGGAAACACCATATATTTT
CASSLLQGRGNTIYF
>TRBJ1-4|NA|NA|TRBV9
TGTGCCAGCAGCGTAGGGAGGGGCACTAATGAAAAACTGTTTTTT
CASSVGRGTNEKLFF
>TRBJ1-1|NA|NA|TRBV7-9
TGCGCCAGCAGCCCTTCACTTCTGAACACTGAAGCTTTCTTT
CASSPSLLNTEAFF
>TRBJ1-1|NA|NA|TRBV6-4
TGTGCCAGCAGAGCTAATACAGAGAACACTGAAGCTTTCTTT
CASRANTENTEAFF
>TRBJ2-5|NA|NA|TRBV5-1
TGCGCCAGCAGCATCACAGGGTACCAAGAGACCCAGTACTTC
CASSITGYQETQYF
>TRBJ1-2|NA|NA|TRBV7-3
TGTGCCAGCAGCTCCGTCGGGAGCGGCTACACCTTC
CASSSVGSGYTF